A single sample is the source of the 14 T cell receptor beta chains below, sequenced in a study of cytomegalovirus exposure and HLA in healthy donors. The PCR was carried out with 60 Vbeta primers and 13 Jbeta primers. Profiling relied on immunoSEQ multiplex PCR, and the TCRdb table lists in-frame clones only, not all of them. The sample holds about 160,000 clones, 75% to 90% seen once. Sequenced material: PBMCs. Every receptor here comes from a woman under 30 in good health and CMV-seronegative.

The chain joins TRBV30 to TRBJ1-5; possible D gene TRBD1, 5 bases. Germline lookup yields CDR1 GTSNPN and CDR2 SVGIG (reference sequence). The CDR3 covers 12 residues. Trimming took off 2 bases at V and 7 bases at J, with 9 bases between the two ends. This CDR3 is CAWSTGGQPQHF. CDR3 nucleotide sequence: TGTGCCTGGAGTACCGGGGGGCAGCCCCAGCATTTT.

This chain uses TRBV2 with TRBJ1-2; D unclear. Germline-derived CDR1 and CDR2 are SNHLY and FYNNEI. With 3 bases removed from V and 8 bases from J, the gap between germline ends came to 10 bases. CDR3 length: 12 amino acids. Here the CDR3 DNA reads TGTGCCAGCAGTGATAGCGGCAGGGGCTACACCTTC. This codes for CASSDSGRGYTF. Together with reference TRBV2 and TRBJ1-2, the CDR3 gives the full variable domain: EPEVTQTPSHQVTQMGQEVILRCVPISNHLYFYWYRQILGQKVEFLVSFYNNEISEKSEIFDDQFSVERPDGSNFTLKIRSTKLEDSAMYFCASSDSGRGYTFGSGTRLTVV.

The rearrangement joins TRBV2 to TRBJ1-2; D is unresolved. The CDR3 loop spans 12 amino acids. The V gene's germline CDR1 is SNHLY and CDR2 FYNNEI. Trimming shortened V by 4 bases and J by 4 bases, and 7 bases separated the two germline ends. The CDR3 region is CASSVGGYGYTF. CDR3 nucleotide sequence: TGTGCCAGCAGTGTTGGCGGCTATGGCTACACCTTC.

V gene TRBV18 combines with J gene TRBJ2-7; D is unresolved. Trimming cost V 6 bases and J 0 bases, with 12 bases left between them. This CDR3 contains 14 residues. The V gene's germline CDR1 is KGHSH and CDR2 LQKENI. The CDR3 DNA reads TGTGCCAGCTCCCCCTCAGAGGCCTCCTACGAGCAGTACTTC. Amino acid sequence: CASSPSEASYEQYF.

The V call is TRBV10-3, the J call TRBJ2-7, with D possibly being TRBD1 (6 bases). The V and J ends lost 2 bases and 1 base respectively, with 6 bases between them. Germline CDR1 ENHRY, CDR2 SYGVKD. CDR3 length: 13 residues. CDR3 nucleotide sequence: TGTGCCATCAGTGAGGACAGGTCCTACGAGCAGTACTTC. It is translated as CAISEDRSYEQYF.

This chain connects TRBV30 to TRBJ1-1, with 8 bases that match TRBD1. Germline V gene data show CDR1 as GTSNPN and CDR2 as SVGIG (reference sequence). The CDR3 covers 14 residues. The J segment lost 3 bases and the V segment lost 4 bases, leaving 7 bases of the junction unmatched. The CDR3 protein is CAWTPKTGDTEAFF. The CDR3 bases are TGTGCCTGGACCCCCAAGACAGGGGACACTGAAGCTTTCTTT.

The CDR3: CASSYGGVLSYEQYF. The CDR3 DNA follows: TGTGCCAGCAGTTACGGCGGAGTCCTATCCTACGAGCAGTACTTC. The V and J genes are TRBV6-5 and TRBJ2-7; D remains ambiguous. Looked up from germline, CDR1 is MNHEY and CDR2 is SVGAGI. The CDR3 has 15 residues. The germline V and J ends were trimmed by 2 bases and 1 base, with 12 bases remaining between them.

The chain has TRBV28 and TRBJ2-4; TRBD1 matches at 8 bases. CDR1 MDHEN and CDR2 SYDVKM come from the germline V gene. Trimming cost V 6 bases and J 4 bases; bases outside gene matches: 5. The CDR3 runs 14 residues. Here the CDR3 reads CASRDTGGKNIQYF. In DNA form, the CDR3 reads TGTGCCAGCAGAGACACAGGGGGGAAAAACATTCAGTACTTC.

V usage is TRBV6-5 and J usage is TRBJ1-2, with 8 bases lining up with TRBD1. Germline loops: CDR1 MNHEY, CDR2 SVGAGI. The CDR3 covers 13 residues. The junction had 5 bases not matched to a gene; V was cut back by 6 bases and J by 5 bases. CDR3 sequence reads: CASRGQVGYGYTF. CDR3 DNA sequence: TGTGCCAGCAGGGGACAGGTCGGGTATGGCTACACCTTC.

The chain links TRBV7-6 to TRBJ1-2; 8 nucleotides line up with TRBD1. Trimming took 0 bases from V and 6 from J; bases not matched to a gene: 9. This CDR3 contains 16 residues. Germline V gene lookup returns CDR1 SGHVS and CDR2 FNYEAQ. The CDR3 DNA is TGTGCCAGCAGCTTAGCGTGGGCAGGGGGCAGGGATGGCTACACCTTC. Encoded protein: CASSLAWAGGRDGYTF.

The chain is built from TRBV12-5 and TRBJ2-1, with TRBD2 as a possible D gene (6 bases). Germline V CDR1 and CDR2: LGHNT, FRNRAP. The CDR3 sequence is 16 residues long. The V end lost 0 bases, the J end lost 6 bases, and 15 bases lay between the germline ends. The CDR3 DNA sequence: TGTGCTAGTGGTTTGGTACTGGGGAAGGGAGGCAATGAGCAGTTCTTC. Its translation: CASGLVLGKGGNEQFF.

This chain uses TRBV5-1 with TRBJ2-3; TRBD1 aligns across 9 bases. V shed 4 bases, J shed 0 bases, and the junction held 3 bases outside the gene matches. Germline assignment: CDR1 SGHRS and CDR2 YFSETQ. The CDR3 totals 15 residues. The CDR3 DNA sequence: TGCGCCAGCAGCACAGGGACAGGGAGCACAGATACGCAGTATTTT. Amino acids: CASSTGTGSTDTQYF. The whole variable domain, filled in from reference TRBV5-1 and TRBJ2-3, reads KAGVTQTPRYLIKTRGQQVTLSCSPISGHRSVSWYQQTPGQGLQFLFEYFSETQRNKGNFPGRFSGRQFSNSRSEMNVSTLELGDSALYLCASSTGTGSTDTQYFGPGTRLTVL.

This chain uses TRBV20-1 with TRBJ2-7; possible D gene TRBD1, 5 bases. Germline CDR1 and CDR2: DFQATT and SNEGSKA (reference sequence). The V gene lost 4 bases and the J gene lost 5 bases, with 9 bases spanning the gap. The CDR3 spans 11 residues. CDR3 nucleotides: TGCAGTGCTAATTTGGGGCACGAGCAGTACTTC. Encoded protein: CSANLGHEQYF.

CDR3 residues: CASSYVQGVNEQFF. The DNA of the CDR3 is TGTGCCAGCAGTTACGTTCAAGGGGTCAATGAGCAGTTCTTC. The rearrangement links TRBV6-5 to TRBJ2-1; D may be TRBD1 (5 bases). The CDR3 covers 14 residues. Trimming stripped 2 bases from V and 6 bases from J, with 11 bases between. The germline CDR1 and CDR2 sequences are MNHEY and SVGAGI.